This TCR beta chain appears in the sequencing data of a study of naive and memory T cell subsets. Alpha and beta constant region primers primed reverse transcription for blood and skin samples. Four PCR rounds used nested alpha and beta constant region primers plus the SP2 primer. TCRdb re-analysed the 5' RACE reads in MiXCR, keeping a single row per CDR3 protein. The data show about 26,000 distinct CDR3 sequences, 20% to 25% seen once. From germline, CDR1 is MGHRA and CDR2 YSYEKL. This CDR3 region has 14 residues. V gave up 6 bases and J gave up 4 bases, with 15 bases separating them. Whole blood, 2 to 2.5 ml, came from adult healthy volunteers. An oligonucleotide containing a UMI was ligated to the 3' end of TCR cDNA. Unsorted total RNA, about 1 to 1000 ng, was DNase treated before reverse transcription.

The genes are TRBV4-1 and TRBJ2-5; D might be TRBD2 (6 bases). The TCR sequence derives from a female donor in good health. Written as DNA, the CDR3 is TGCGCCAGCAGGTCTCCGGGAGTTCGAGAGACCCAGTACTTC. Protein product: CASRSPGVRETQYF.